This passage covers 25 T cell receptor beta chains from one sample sequenced in a study of cytomegalovirus exposure and HLA in healthy donors. PCR employed 60 Vbeta and 13 Jbeta primers. TCRdb's copy holds only in-frame clones and misses some; the assay was immunoSEQ multiplex PCR. The repertoire holds about 140,000 clones, with roughly three quarters as singletons. The sequenced sample consisted of PBMCs. These receptors all stem from a woman in her thirties or forties in good health and CMV-seronegative.

This chain's CDR3 is CASSQGGQGYNEQFF. The CDR3 bases are TGTGCCAGCAGCCAAGGGGGACAAGGTTACAATGAGCAGTTCTTC. V gene TRBV11-2 combines with J gene TRBJ2-1; D is possibly TRBD1 (6 bases). The CDR3 extends over 15 amino acids. CDR1 SGHAT and CDR2 FQNNGV come from the germline V gene. Trimming removed 5 bases from V and 4 bases from J, with 15 bases in between. The full variable domain, its missing parts supplied by reference TRBV11-2 and TRBJ2-1, is EAGVAQSPRYKIIEKRQSVAFWCNPISGHATLYWYQQILGQGPKLLIQFQNNGVVDDSQLPKDRFSAERLKGVDSTLKIQPAKLEDSAVYLCASSQGGQGYNEQFFGPGTRLTVL.

This clone has just one count. The chain joins TRBV2 to TRBJ2-5; D remains unclear. The CDR3 runs to 14 residues. Trimming took off 3 bases at V and 1 base at J, with 9 bases between the two ends. CDR1 and CDR2 (germline): SNHLY, FYNNEI. The CDR3 DNA reads as TGTGCCAGCAGTGACCGAGGTCTCCAAGAGACCCAGTACTTC. Translation: CASSDRGLQETQYF.

The genes are TRBV28 and TRBJ1-1; a weak D match, TRBD1 (5 bases). V lost 2 bases and J 7 bases, leaving 23 bases between the germline ends. The length of the CDR3 is 17 residues. Germline V gives CDR1 MDHEN, CDR2 SYDVKM. CDR3 nucleotide sequence: TGTGCCAGCAGTTTACCCCGGGTATGGGGCGAGGATAATGAAGCTTTCTTT. It yields the protein CASSLPRVWGEDNEAFF.

The CDR3 here is CASRTRSIAGDEQYF. The CDR3 DNA reads as TGTGCCAGCAGAACCAGGTCAATAGCGGGAGACGAGCAGTACTTC. The J gene is TRBJ2-7, the V gene TRBV28; 9 nucleotides match TRBD2. The CDR3 totals 15 residues. CDR1 and CDR2 (germline): MDHEN, SYDVKM. Trimming removed 6 bases from V and 5 bases from J; junction bases left unmatched: 11.

CDR3 DNA: TGCGCCAGCAGCTTTCAGGTCAGTCTTGCGATCAATGAGCAGTTCTTC. This translates into CASSFQVSLAINEQFF. The chain has TRBV5-1 and TRBJ2-1; D gene unclear. The CDR3 totals 16 residues. V was cut by 2 bases and J by 6 bases, with 18 bases left in between. Germline V lookup: CDR1 SGHRS, CDR2 YFSETQ.

The chain recombines TRBV14 with TRBJ2-3; maybe TRBD2 (5 bases). The V and J ends lost 4 bases and 0 bases respectively, with 20 bases between them. The CDR3 consists of 18 residues. From germline, CDR1 is SGHDN and CDR2 FVKESK. Here the CDR3 DNA reads TGTGCCAGCAGCCCAGCTCTAGCTGCTCATGGGAGCACAGATACGCAGTATTTT. Amino acid sequence: CASSPALAAHGSTDTQYF.

This clone was picked up one time. The J gene is TRBJ2-2, the V gene TRBV4-3, with 12 nucleotides matching TRBD1. Germline CDR1 reads LGHNA; CDR2 reads YSLEER. This CDR3 contains 15 residues. V shed 6 bases and J 6 bases; nucleotides not matched to a gene: 5. The CDR3 reads CASRYGTGGPGELFF. The CDR3 DNA reads as TGCGCCAGCAGATACGGGACAGGGGGCCCCGGGGAGCTGTTTTTT.

This clone has only a few counts. The gene calls are TRBV11-2 and TRBJ1-4, with D hard to call. Trimming stripped 1 base from V and 6 bases from J, with 3 bases between. The germline gives CDR1 SGHAT, CDR2 FQNNGV. This CDR3 region has 12 residues. CDR3 in DNA: TGTGCCAGCAGCTTAGCCGATGAAAAACTGTTTTTT. Translated, it gives CASSLADEKLFF.

The rearrangement links TRBV4-1 to TRBJ2-7, with TRBD1 matching 7 bases. This CDR3 is built from 15 residues. Germline V gene lookup returns CDR1 MGHRA and CDR2 YSYEKL. After removal of 4 bases from V and 2 bases from J, the junction contained 8 bases not matched to a gene. In DNA form, the CDR3 reads TGCGCCAGCAGCCTTCGTTTAACAGGGGCCTACGAGCAGTACTTC. It yields the protein CASSLRLTGAYEQYF.

This clone appeared once. The V call is TRBV27, the J call TRBJ2-1; D unclear. The CDR3 runs 14 residues. Per the germline V gene, CDR1 is MNHEY and CDR2 is SMNVEV (reference sequence). V was cut by 3 bases and J by 5 bases, with 11 bases left in between. For the CDR3, the DNA is TGTGCCAGCAGTTTCCGTACAGAAGACAATGAGCAGTTCTTC. Residues: CASSFRTEDNEQFF.

Details on this clone: In this CDR3 the conserved last residue, phenylalanine or tryptophan, is missing, so a read error is likely. The chain joins TRBV7-8 to TRBJ2-7; the D gene is possibly TRBD2 (5 bases). V was shortened by 4 bases and J by 6 bases, with 22 bases between the two germline ends. The CDR3 runs 16 residues. Germline CDR1 is SGHVS and CDR2 is FQNEAQ. Here the CDR3 reads CASSSPISRAAGEQYL. The CDR3 region has the DNA TGTGCCAGCAGCTCCCCCATTAGCCGAGCCGCGGGCGAGCAGTACCTC.

The chain couples TRBV4-2 to TRBJ2-4; 7 nucleotides agree with TRBD2. V dropped 1 base and J dropped 7; count of bases not matched to a gene: 4. Germline CDR1 reads LGHNA; CDR2 reads YNFKEQ. This CDR3 comprises 14 residues. CDR3 nucleotides: TGTGCCAGCAGCCAAGGGACTAGATTCAACATTCAGTACTTC. Translation: CASSQGTRFNIQYF.

The V and J genes are TRBV5-1 and TRBJ1-5; the D is unclear. The CDR3 runs to 14 residues. V gave up 8 bases and J gave up 1 base, with 13 bases separating them. Germline V gene data show CDR1 as SGHRS and CDR2 as YFSETQ. This CDR3 is CARILGESNQPQHF. The CDR3 nucleotides read TGCGCCAGGATCCTGGGAGAAAGCAATCAGCCCCAGCATTTT.

This chain joins TRBV6-6 and TRBJ1-1; weak D call: TRBD1 (5 bases). The CDR3 is 14 residues long. Germline V lookup: CDR1 MNHNY, CDR2 SVGAGI (reference sequence). The germline V and J ends were trimmed by 2 bases and 1 base, with 8 bases remaining between them. CDR3 sequence: CASSYKTANTEAFF. The CDR3 DNA reads as TGTGCCAGCAGTTACAAGACAGCGAACACTGAAGCTTTCTTT.

This chain uses TRBV19 with TRBJ1-2; D uncertain. V was trimmed by 5 bases and J by 4 bases, leaving 11 bases between them. Germline V lookup: CDR1 LNHDA, CDR2 SQIVND (reference sequence). The length of the CDR3 is 13 residues. CDR3 nucleotide sequence: TGTGCCAGTAGTCCGGGGATCTCCTATGGCTACACCTTC. Its translation is CASSPGISYGYTF.

This clone was seen a handful of times. The chain joins TRBV5-1 to TRBJ2-1; the match to TRBD2 covers 12 bases. The germline CDR1 and CDR2 sequences are SGHRS and YFSETQ. J was trimmed by 0 bases and V by 4 bases; bases with no gene match: 8. The CDR3 is made up of 18 amino acids. In nucleotides, the CDR3 is TGCGCCAGCAGCCAGACTAGCGGGAGACGTGTCTCCTACAATGAGCAGTTCTTC. It is translated as CASSQTSGRRVSYNEQFF.

This rearrangement joins TRBV15 to TRBJ2-3, with 9 bases aligning to TRBD1. Germline loops: CDR1 LNHNV, CDR2 YYDKDF (reference sequence). V shed 8 bases, J shed 2 bases, and the junction held 5 bases outside the gene matches. This CDR3 contains 14 residues. The CDR3 nucleotides are TGTGCCACCGCAGGGACAGGGAACACAGATACGCAGTATTTT. This encodes CATAGTGNTDTQYF.

This rearrangement joins TRBV6-1 to TRBJ2-7; 10 nucleotides line up with TRBD2. Germline V gene sequence: CDR1 MNHNS, CDR2 SASEGT. This CDR3 spans 17 amino acids. The V gene end was trimmed by 4 bases and the J gene end by 2 bases; junction bases not matched to a gene: 11. DNA for the CDR3: TGTGCCAGCAGTGTGAAGCGAACTAGCGGGATAACCTACGAGCAGTACTTC. Translated, it gives CASSVKRTSGITYEQYF.

This clone was detected once. J is TRBJ2-2 and V is TRBV5-4; TRBD1 matches at 11 bases. This CDR3 has 15 residues. Germline V gives CDR1 SGHNT, CDR2 YYREEE (reference sequence). V shed 2 bases and J 4 bases; nucleotides not matched to a gene: 1. The CDR3 nucleotides read TGTGCCAGCAGCTTAGGGACAGGGGGCACCGGGGAGCTGTTTTTT. It specifies CASSLGTGGTGELFF.

V gene TRBV5-1 combines with J gene TRBJ2-7; possibly TRBD1 for D (7 bases). From germline, CDR1 is SGHRS and CDR2 YFSETQ. Trimming took 0 bases from V and 2 from J, leaving 15 bases between them. The CDR3 covers 16 residues. The CDR3 spells CASSLAAGQYPYEQYF. CDR3 bases: TGCGCCAGCAGCTTGGCCGCGGGACAGTATCCCTACGAGCAGTACTTC.

The V call is TRBV28, the J call TRBJ1-6; D may be TRBD1 (5 bases). Germline V gene data show CDR1 as MDHEN and CDR2 as SYDVKM. The CDR3 spans 14 residues. V lost 8 bases to trimming and J lost 7 bases, with 15 bases between them. The DNA of the CDR3 is TGTGCCAGCCGACCGGGACTTACGAATTCACCCCTCCACTTT. This gives the protein CASRPGLTNSPLHF. The full variable domain, with the rest looked up from reference TRBV28 and TRBJ1-6, is DVKVTQSSRYLVKRTGEKVFLECVQDMDHENMFWYRQDPGLGLRLIYFSYDVKMKEKGDIPEGYSVSREKKERFSLILESASTNQTSMYLCASRPGLTNSPLHFGNGTRLTVT.

This rearrangement joins TRBV5-6 to TRBJ2-7, with 10 bases lining up with TRBD1. There are 13 residues in the CDR3. The germline gives CDR1 SGHDT, CDR2 YYEEEE. J gave up 6 bases and V 3 bases, and 3 bases lay outside the gene matches. The CDR3 protein is CASSSGTGAEQYF. For the CDR3, the DNA is TGTGCCAGCAGCTCCGGGACAGGGGCCGAGCAGTACTTC.

This chain joins TRBV7-2 and TRBJ1-2; 7 nucleotides align to TRBD1. The CDR3 runs 13 residues. The germline CDR1 and CDR2 sequences are SGHTA and FQGNSA. With V trimmed by 5 bases and J by 4 bases, 4 bases remained unmatched. This chain's CDR3 is CASSRDRIYGYTF. The CDR3 coding sequence is TGTGCCAGCAGCCGGGACAGAATCTATGGCTACACCTTC.

CDR3 residues: CASWDSPYEQYF. In DNA form, the CDR3 reads TGTGCCAGTTGGGACAGCCCCTACGAGCAGTACTTC. The chain uses TRBV27 and TRBJ2-5, with TRBD1 identical over 7 bases. The end of the DNA aligns better with TRBJ2-7, so the J call may be wrong. The CDR3 consists of 12 residues. Germline assignment: CDR1 MNHEY and CDR2 SMNVEV (reference sequence).

In DNA form, the CDR3 reads TGTGCCAGCAGCGTCGCAGGGGGCCCAACCTACAATGAGCAGTTCTTC. This sequence encodes CASSVAGGPTYNEQFF. The gene calls are TRBV11-2 and TRBJ2-1; 8 nucleotides line up with TRBD1. The V gene end was trimmed by 5 bases and the J gene end by 2 bases; junction bases not matched to a gene: 8. CDR3 length: 16 residues. The germline V gene encodes CDR1 SGHAT and CDR2 FQNNGV. Using reference TRBV11-2 and TRBJ2-1 for the parts outside the CDR3, the full variable domain is EAGVAQSPRYKIIEKRQSVAFWCNPISGHATLYWYQQILGQGPKLLIQFQNNGVVDDSQLPKDRFSAERLKGVDSTLKIQPAKLEDSAVYLCASSVAGGPTYNEQFFGPGTRLTVL.